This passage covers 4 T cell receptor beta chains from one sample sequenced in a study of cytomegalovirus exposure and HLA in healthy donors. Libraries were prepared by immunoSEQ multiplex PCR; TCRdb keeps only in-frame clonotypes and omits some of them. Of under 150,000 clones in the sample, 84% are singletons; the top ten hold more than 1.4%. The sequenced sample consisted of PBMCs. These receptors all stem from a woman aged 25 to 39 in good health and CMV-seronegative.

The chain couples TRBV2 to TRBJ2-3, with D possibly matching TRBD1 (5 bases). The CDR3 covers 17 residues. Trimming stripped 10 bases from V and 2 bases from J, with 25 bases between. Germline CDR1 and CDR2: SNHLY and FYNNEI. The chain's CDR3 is CAISKDESGFFTDTQYF. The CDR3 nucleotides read TGTGCCATCTCTAAGGATGAGTCAGGGTTTTTCACAGATACGCAGTATTTT.

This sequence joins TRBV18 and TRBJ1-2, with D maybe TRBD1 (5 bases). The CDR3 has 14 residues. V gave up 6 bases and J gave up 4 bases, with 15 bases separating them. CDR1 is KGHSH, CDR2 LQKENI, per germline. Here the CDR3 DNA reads TGTGCCAGCTCTCGCTTGGACACTACCTATGGCTACACCTTC. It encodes CASSRLDTTYGYTF.

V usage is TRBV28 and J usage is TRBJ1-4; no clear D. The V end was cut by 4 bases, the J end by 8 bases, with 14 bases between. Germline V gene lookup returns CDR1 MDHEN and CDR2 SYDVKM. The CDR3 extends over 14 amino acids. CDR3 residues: CASSSHRLEEKLFF. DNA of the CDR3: TGTGCCAGCAGTTCTCACAGACTAGAAGAAAAACTGTTTTTT.

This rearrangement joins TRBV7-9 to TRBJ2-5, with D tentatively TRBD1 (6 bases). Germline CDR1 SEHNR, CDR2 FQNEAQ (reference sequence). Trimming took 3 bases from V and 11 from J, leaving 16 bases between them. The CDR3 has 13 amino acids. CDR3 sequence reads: CASSFPQGVPQYF. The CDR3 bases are TGTGCCAGCAGCTTTCCACAGGGTGTTCCGCAGTACTTC.